This section outlines one TCR beta chain sequence together with its context. Time point of the sample: sample taken at primary tumor resection. Whole RNA, isolated from tumor, nontumor lung or frozen PBMC, was sequenced without prior sorting. This CDR3 is 16 amino acids long. CDR1 is LNHDA and CDR2 is SQIVND in the germline V gene (reference sequence). The junction had 7 bases not matched to a gene; V was cut back by 6 bases and J by 2 bases. The data originate from a study of spatial heterogeneity in lung cancer. TCR cDNA molecules were tagged individually, and each one carried a unique molecular identifier. One entry per CDR3 protein, called by TCRdb with MiXCR from the 5' RACE reads. The table records some 70,000 distinct CDR3 sequences, 13% of them present only once.

The starting material was PBMCs, obtained at surgery. The rearrangement uses TRBV19 and TRBJ1-5; 10 bases are a match to TRBD1. The sequence derives from a male donor with early-stage non-small cell lung cancer. The CDR3 nucleotides are TGTGCCAGTAGCCCCAGGACAGGGGGAGGCAATCAGCCCCAGCATTTT. Protein product: CASSPRTGGGNQPQHF.